This T cell receptor beta chain was documented in a study of PD-1 blockade in classical Hodgkin lymphoma. Across the whole study: With a 2-week interval, patients received intravenous nivolumab at 3 mg/kg.

TCRdb's copy holds only in-frame clones and misses some; the assay was immunoSEQ multiplex PCR. There are 5,500 to 8,000 clones in the sample; roughly 80% occur only once, and just under 30% lies in the top ten. Study conclusions and caveats: Significantly greater TCR diversity emerged by C4D1 in CD4+ cells but not CD8+ cells.

A note on this clone: Its antigen is currently unknown.

Trimming shortened V by 3 bases and J by 7 bases, and 23 bases separated the two germline ends. CDR1 and CDR2 (germline): SGHKS, YYEKEE (reference sequence). This CDR3 spans 17 amino acids. Time point of the sample: cycle 4 day 1 (C4D1), after 5 to 7 weeks of nivolumab. Autologous stem cell transplantation was followed by relapse in every patient, and brentuximab vedotin exposure varied. Best responses were complete response, partial response or progressive disease. The clonotype comes from a human donor with classical Hodgkin lymphoma. The sequencing used peripheral blood mononuclear cells (PBMCs), collected before the fourth cycle of nivolumab. The J gene is TRBJ1-5, the V gene TRBV5-5; D is undetermined. The CDR3 protein is CASSSGLGRGMRQPQHF. The CDR3 DNA is TGTGCCAGCAGCTCCGGGTTAGGGCGTGGGATGCGCCAGCCCCAGCATTTT.